This T cell receptor (beta chain) was captured in a study of response to subunit inactivated influenza vaccine. Broader study findings: Authors proposed each seasonal influenza vaccination draws in few new T cells.

TCRdb used MiXCR to reprocess the RT-PCR reads, holding one entry per CDR3 protein. Of more than 450,000 distinct CDR3 sequences listed, over 9.5% are singletons. This CDR3 has 16 amino acids. Trimming pared 4 bases from V and 0 bases from J, leaving 15 bases between. Germline V gives CDR1 SGHRS, CDR2 YFSETQ. To note about this clonotype: Its target is unknown.

V is TRBV5-1 and J is TRBJ2-3, with a tentative D call TRBD2 (5 bases). This receptor was taken from a man in his fifties or sixties who received an inactivated influenza vaccine. Source: PBMCs from blood, taken on the day of vaccination. CDR3 nucleotides: TGCGCCAGCAGCCTAAGACTCCGCGGGAGCACAGATACGCAGTATTTT. This sequence encodes CASSLRLRGSTDTQYF.